Listed below are T cell receptor beta chains from one sample, sequenced in a study of OX40 agonist ivuxolimab in advanced cancers. TCRdb's copy holds only in-frame clones and misses some; the assay was immunoSEQ multiplex PCR. This sample carries roughly 23,000 clones, 83% of them seen once, and the ten largest clones take around 20%. The input for sequencing was CD4+ or CD8+ T cells sorted from blood, taken in a trial of the OX40 agonist ivuxolimab. The receptors stem from an adult with an advanced solid tumor such as melanoma, head and neck, liver or kidney cancer. The conserved cysteine and the conserved F or W are not part of the CDR3 here.

v_call,cdr3_aa
TRBV7-8,ASSPLGTAYTDTQY
TRBV5-1,ASSPMTGAEKLF
TRBV4-1,ASSHLPEGRETQY
TRBV6-6,ASRDSGNTIY
TRBV4-2,ASSQDARHGYT
TRBV6-5,ASSYSSNEQF
TRBV4-1,ASSHTGGSTEAF
TRBV6-1,ASRRQGLETQY
TRBV7-9,ASSLNQGPTYEQY
TRBV7-9,ASSPTGVSGNTIY
TRBV28,ASGQGEAKNIQY
TRBV27,ASSERGKAF
TRBV29-1,SVGGGHGYT
TRBV9,ASSIGTGGLNEQF
TRBV6-5,ASSYGWEQY
TRBV27,ASSLQPGLVNEQF
TRBV7-9,ASSFIQGAGDEQF
TRBV27,ASSLRGSSYNEQF
TRBV13,ASSLGRAGEQY
TRBV9,ASSAEGAASTDTQY
TRBV5-4,ASSSRDSLRGAQY
TRBV4-1,ASSEMGMGYEQY
TRBV5-1,ASSLATSGGFADTQY
TRBV2,ASRPRLAGGGNEQF
TRBV27,AARAGASPYNEQF
TRBV4-1,ASSIQGAHETQY
TRBV9,ASSVDGPENYYGYT
TRBV5-1,ASSRARTGGEETQY
TRBV5-4,ASSTDRGSYEQY
TRBV6-1,ASSGLDSSGRSADTQY
TRBV27,ASSLSPQGLTGTQY
TRBV7-9,ASSSDTGELF
TRBV13,ASRGGTGSNEQY
TRBV6-5,ASSLRESYNEQF
TRBV7-2,ASSLERTPSYEQY
TRBV29-1,SVLDGDYEQY
TRBV29-1,SASGTGGSTGELF
TRBV10-3,ATNRPGGSYEQY
TRBV6-5,ASSYVGDEKLF
TRBV15,ATNTDYSYEQY
TRBV27,ASSLGGRGREKLF
TRBV4-1,ASSQDLGVGYEQY
TRBV2,ASSPATVLSYEQY
TRBV27,ASSSPLLNTQY
TRBV11-2,ASSLGQGISYEQY
TRBV27,ASRGTGRGNQPQH
TRBV7-2,ASSTSGGGEQY